Sequencing of this TCR beta chain was carried out in a study of T cell responses to AZD1222 COVID-19 vaccine (dated by TCRdb to the early 2020s). With regard to the full study: A total of just over 230 trial participants underwent TCR sequencing, of whom roughly 210 had received two doses of AZD1222 and approximately 26 had received two doses of the MenACWY control vaccine. Enrollment into the trials was organized by age into subgroups of 18-55, 56-69 and 70-plus years, and those subgroups contained approximately 160, 26 and 62 TCR-sequenced participants, respectively. Study-wide conclusions, independent of this receptor: Because no day 14 peak-response samples were available, the repertoires could be characterized only after the peak T cell response. The 56-69-year group was small, and its depth increase did not reach significance, likely because of low power. Nearly half of unique spike-specific TCRs reportedly recognized epitopes outside regions mutated in the B.1.351 and B.1.1.7 variants. The vaccine-associated CD4 TCRs covered the entire spike protein, and the dominant responses fell in regions 160-218 and 743-854. Participants were mostly white British, with more females than males. The authors suggested clonal diversity may have been underestimated. After two AZD1222 doses, spike-specific TCR breadth and depth were significantly higher than at day 0 and than in MenACWY recipients. Conclusions about previously exposed vaccinees were limited because only six AZD1222 recipients were SARS-CoV-2 seropositive at baseline.

The CDR3 regions of human TCRbeta chains were subjected to immunosequencing. The original methods were these. TCRs in the repertoires were compared against a reference library of SARS-CoV-2-specific TCRs that had been generated with the MIRA antigen-specificity platform. Breadth was defined as the fraction of unique TCRs that were SARS-CoV-2-associated, and depth was defined as the fraction of total T cells that were SARS-CoV-2-associated. Using the MIRA data, each spike-specific TCR was assigned both to the spike region to which the TCR was reactive and to a CD4 or CD8 class. Log10-transformed breadth and depth values were compared by one-way ANOVA with Sidak's multiple comparisons tests. Here the immuneACCESS table is served through TCRdb, limited to in-frame sequences with V and J called. Missing clones are a known gap in these copies; in checked studies unresolved V genes cover under half, and the rest lacks a known reason. That table supplies the V and J calls and clone size; D and trimming were determined from the DNA. This sample gives about 150,000 clones in total; roughly nine tenths of them show up just once. 5.5% to 6% of the sample is in the top ten clones.

The label giving this sample's time point can be read as: baseline before first vaccination. The treatment or condition label here, explained by the study, means: meningococcal conjugate vaccine given as trial control. The vaccinee samples were drawn from two UK trials, COV001 and COV002, one of which was a single-blind randomized controlled phase 2/3 trial testing AZD1222 (ChAdOx1 nCoV-19) in healthy adults. For TCRbeta chain sequencing, PBMC samples from trial participants were taken at day 0 and at day 28 after the second dose. V is clipped by 5 bases and J by 3 bases, and the sequence between their germline boundaries is 4 bases long. In the germline V gene, CDR1 corresponds to KGHSH and CDR2 to LQKENI. From the cysteine up to the phenylalanine, the CDR3 has a length of 11 residues. Of the read, only the CDR3 DNA is kept; its 33 bases are in frame from base 1. Turning to this clone: The antigen it binds to is not known. Base qualities are not at hand, and no much larger clone is one base apart.

This TCR was sampled from an adult in good health. The chain employs TRBV18 and TRBJ1-1; there is no confident call for the D gene. The sample in question was peripheral blood, obtained on day 0 of MenACWY control vaccination. The CDR3 protein is CASSAHTEAFF. The nucleotide sequence reads TGTGCCAGCTCAGCTCACACTGAAGCTTTCTTT.